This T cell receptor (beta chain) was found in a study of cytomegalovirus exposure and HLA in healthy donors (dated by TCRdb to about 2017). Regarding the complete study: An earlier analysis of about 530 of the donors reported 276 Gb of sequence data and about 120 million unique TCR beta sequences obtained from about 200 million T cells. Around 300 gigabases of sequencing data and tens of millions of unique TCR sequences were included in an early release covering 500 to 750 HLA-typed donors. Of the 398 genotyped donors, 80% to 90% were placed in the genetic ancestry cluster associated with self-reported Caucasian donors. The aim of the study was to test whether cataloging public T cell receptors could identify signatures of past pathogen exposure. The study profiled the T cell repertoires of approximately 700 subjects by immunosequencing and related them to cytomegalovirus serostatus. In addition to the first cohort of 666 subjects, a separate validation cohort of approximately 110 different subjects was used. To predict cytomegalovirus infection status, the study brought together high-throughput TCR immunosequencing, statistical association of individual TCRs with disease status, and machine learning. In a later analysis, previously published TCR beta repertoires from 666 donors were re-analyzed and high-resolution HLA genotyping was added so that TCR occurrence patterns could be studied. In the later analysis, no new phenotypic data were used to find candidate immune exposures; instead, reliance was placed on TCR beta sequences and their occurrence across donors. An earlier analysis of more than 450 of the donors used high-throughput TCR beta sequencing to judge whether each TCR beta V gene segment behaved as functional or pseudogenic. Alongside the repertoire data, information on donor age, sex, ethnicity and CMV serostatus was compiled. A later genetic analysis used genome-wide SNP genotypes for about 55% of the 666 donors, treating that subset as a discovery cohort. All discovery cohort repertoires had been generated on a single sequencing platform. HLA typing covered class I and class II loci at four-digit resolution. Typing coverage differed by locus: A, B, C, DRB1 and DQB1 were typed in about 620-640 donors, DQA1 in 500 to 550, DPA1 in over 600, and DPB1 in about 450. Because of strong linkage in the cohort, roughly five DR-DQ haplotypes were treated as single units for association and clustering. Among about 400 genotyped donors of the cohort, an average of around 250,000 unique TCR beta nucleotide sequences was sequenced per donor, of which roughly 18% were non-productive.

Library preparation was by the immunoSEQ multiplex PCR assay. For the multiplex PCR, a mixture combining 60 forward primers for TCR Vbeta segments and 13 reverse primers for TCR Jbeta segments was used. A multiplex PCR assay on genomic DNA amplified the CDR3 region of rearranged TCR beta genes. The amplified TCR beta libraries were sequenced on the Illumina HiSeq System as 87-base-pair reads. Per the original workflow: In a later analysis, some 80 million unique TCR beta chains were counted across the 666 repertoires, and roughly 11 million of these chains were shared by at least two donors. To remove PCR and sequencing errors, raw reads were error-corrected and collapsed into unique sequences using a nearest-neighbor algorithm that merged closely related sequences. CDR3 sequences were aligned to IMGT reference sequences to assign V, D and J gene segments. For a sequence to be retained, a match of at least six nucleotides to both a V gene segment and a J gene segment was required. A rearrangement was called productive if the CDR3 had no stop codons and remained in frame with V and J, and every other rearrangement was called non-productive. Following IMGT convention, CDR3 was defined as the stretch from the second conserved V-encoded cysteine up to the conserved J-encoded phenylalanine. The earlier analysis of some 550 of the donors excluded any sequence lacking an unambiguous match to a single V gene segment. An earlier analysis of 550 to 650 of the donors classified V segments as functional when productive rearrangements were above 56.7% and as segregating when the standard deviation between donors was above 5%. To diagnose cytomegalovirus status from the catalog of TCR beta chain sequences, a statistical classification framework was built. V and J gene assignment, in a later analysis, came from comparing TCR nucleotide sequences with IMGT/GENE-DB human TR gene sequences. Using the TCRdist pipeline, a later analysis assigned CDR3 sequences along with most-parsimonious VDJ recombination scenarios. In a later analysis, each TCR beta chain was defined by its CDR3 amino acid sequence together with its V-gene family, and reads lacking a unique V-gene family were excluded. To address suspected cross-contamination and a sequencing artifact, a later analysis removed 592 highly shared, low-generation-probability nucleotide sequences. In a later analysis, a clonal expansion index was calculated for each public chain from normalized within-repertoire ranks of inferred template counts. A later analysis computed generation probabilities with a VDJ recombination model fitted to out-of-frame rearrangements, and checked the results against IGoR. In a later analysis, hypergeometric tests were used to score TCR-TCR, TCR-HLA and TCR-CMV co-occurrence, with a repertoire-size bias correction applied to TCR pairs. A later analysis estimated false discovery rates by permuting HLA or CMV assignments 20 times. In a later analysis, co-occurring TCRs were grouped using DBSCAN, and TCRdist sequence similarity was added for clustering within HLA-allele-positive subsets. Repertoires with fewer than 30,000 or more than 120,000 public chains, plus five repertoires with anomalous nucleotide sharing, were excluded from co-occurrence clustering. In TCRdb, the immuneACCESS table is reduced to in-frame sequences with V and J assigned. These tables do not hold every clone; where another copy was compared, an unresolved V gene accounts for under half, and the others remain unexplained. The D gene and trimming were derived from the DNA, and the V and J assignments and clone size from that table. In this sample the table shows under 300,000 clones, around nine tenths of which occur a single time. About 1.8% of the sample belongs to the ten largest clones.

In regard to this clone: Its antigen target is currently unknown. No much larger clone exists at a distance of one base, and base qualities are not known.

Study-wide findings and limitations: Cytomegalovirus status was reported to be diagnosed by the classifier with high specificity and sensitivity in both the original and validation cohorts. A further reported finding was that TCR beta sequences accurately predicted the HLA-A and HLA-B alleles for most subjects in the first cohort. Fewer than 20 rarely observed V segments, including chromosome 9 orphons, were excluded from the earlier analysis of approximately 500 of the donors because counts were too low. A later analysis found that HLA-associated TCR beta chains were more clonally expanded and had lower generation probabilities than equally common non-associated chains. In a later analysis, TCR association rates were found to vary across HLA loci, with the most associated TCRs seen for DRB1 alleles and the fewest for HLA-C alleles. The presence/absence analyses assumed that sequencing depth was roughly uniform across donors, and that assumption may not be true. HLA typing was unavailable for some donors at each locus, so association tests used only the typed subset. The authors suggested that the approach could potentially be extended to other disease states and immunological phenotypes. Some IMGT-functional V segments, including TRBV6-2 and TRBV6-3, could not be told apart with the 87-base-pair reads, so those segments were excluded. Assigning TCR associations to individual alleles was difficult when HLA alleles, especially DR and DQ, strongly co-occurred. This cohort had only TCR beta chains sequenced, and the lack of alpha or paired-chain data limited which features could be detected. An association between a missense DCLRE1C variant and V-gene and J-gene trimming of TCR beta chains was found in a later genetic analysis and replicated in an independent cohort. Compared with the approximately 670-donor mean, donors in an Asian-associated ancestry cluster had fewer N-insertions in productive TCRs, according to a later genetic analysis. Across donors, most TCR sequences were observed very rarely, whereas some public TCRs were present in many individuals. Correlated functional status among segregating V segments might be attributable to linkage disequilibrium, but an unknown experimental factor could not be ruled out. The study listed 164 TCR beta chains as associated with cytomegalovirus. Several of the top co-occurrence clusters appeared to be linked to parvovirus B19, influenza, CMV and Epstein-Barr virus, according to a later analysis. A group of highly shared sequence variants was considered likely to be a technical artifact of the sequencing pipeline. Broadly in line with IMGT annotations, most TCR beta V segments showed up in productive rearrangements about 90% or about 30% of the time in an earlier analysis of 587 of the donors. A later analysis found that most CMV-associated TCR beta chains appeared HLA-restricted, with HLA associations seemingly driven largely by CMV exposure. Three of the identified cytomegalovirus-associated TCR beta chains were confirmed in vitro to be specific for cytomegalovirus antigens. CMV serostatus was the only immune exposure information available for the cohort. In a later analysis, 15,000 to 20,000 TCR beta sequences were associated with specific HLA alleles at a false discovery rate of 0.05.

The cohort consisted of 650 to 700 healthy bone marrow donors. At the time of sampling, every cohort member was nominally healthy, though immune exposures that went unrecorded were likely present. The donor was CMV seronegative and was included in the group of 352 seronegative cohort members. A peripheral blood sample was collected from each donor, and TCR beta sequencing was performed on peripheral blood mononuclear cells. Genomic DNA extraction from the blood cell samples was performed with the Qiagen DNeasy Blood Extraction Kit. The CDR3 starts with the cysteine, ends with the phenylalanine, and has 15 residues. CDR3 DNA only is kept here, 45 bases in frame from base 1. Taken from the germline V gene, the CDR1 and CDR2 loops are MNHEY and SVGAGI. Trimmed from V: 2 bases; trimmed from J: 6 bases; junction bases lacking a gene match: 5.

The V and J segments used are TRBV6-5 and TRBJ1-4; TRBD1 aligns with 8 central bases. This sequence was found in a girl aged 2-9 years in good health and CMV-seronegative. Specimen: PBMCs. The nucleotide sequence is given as TGTGCCAGCAGTTACGGGGACAGGCGAGATGAAAAACTGTTTTTT. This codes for CASSYGDRRDEKLFF.